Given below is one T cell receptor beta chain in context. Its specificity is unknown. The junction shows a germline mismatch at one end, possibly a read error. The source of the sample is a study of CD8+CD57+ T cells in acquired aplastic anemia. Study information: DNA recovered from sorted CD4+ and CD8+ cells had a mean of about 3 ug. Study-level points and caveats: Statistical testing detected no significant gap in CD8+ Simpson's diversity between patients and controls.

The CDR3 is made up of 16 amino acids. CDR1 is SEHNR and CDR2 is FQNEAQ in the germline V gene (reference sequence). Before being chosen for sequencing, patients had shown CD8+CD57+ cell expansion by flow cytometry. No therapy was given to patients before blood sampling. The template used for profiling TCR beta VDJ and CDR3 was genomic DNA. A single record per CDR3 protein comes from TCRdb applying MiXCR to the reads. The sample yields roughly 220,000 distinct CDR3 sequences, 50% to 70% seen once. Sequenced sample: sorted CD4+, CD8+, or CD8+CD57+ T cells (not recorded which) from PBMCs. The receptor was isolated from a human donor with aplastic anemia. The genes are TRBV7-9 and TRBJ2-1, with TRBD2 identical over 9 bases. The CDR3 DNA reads TGTGCCAGCAGCGACCCGGGACTAGCTATCTACAATGAGCAGCTCTTC. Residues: CASSDPGLAIYNEQLF. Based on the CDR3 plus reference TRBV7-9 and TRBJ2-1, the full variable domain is DTGVSQNPRHKITKRGQNVTFRCDPISEHNRLYWYRQTLGQGPEFLTYFQNEAQLEKSRLLSDRFSAERPKGSFSTLEIQRTEQGDSAMYLCASSDPGLAIYNEQLFGPGTRLTVL.